One sample yielded the 18 T cell receptor beta chains listed below, sequenced in a study of blood T cell repertoires in COVID-19. Assay: immunoSEQ multiplex PCR; the TCRdb copy retains only in-frame clones and omits some. The sample consists of roughly 200,000 clones, approximately 92% of them appearing once. The sequencing sample was made of PBMCs or T cells enriched from blood (not recorded which). The receptors were sampled from a woman aged 40 to 55 with acute COVID-19.

A single count supports this clone. J is TRBJ2-5 and V is TRBV5-1, with unresolved D. The CDR3 loop spans 13 amino acids. The germline gives CDR1 SGHRS, CDR2 YFSETQ. With 0 bases removed from V and 4 bases from J, the gap between germline ends came to 7 bases. The DNA of the CDR3 is TGCGCCAGCAGCTTGGAAGCGCGAGAGACCCAGTACTTC. Translation: CASSLEARETQYF. The variable domain in full, with the rest retrieved from reference TRBV5-1 and TRBJ2-5, is KAGVTQTPRYLIKTRGQQVTLSCSPISGHRSVSWYQQTPGQGLQFLFEYFSETQRNKGNFPGRFSGRQFSNSRSEMNVSTLELGDSALYLCASSLEARETQYFGPGTRLLVL.

The rearrangement uses TRBV2 and TRBJ1-5; tentatively, D is TRBD1 (5 bases). V lost 3 bases, J lost 4 bases, and 10 bases lay in between. Germline CDR1 and CDR2: SNHLY and FYNNEI. This CDR3 comprises 14 residues. The CDR3 is CASSDQGRNQPQHF. CDR3 in DNA: TGTGCCAGCAGTGACCAGGGCCGGAATCAGCCCCAGCATTTT.

This clone was picked up a small number of times. The chain combines TRBV4-2 with TRBJ2-7, with 7 positions matching TRBD1. Germline values: CDR1 LGHNA, CDR2 YNFKEQ. The CDR3 length is 15 residues. With V trimmed by 0 bases and J by 0 bases, 2 bases remained unmatched. CDR3 residues: CASSQETGHSYEQYF. Written as DNA, the CDR3 is TGTGCCAGCAGCCAAGAGACAGGGCACTCCTACGAGCAGTACTTC.

The gene calls are TRBV7-2 and TRBJ2-1, with 11 bases identical to TRBD1. Germline CDR1 and CDR2: SGHTA and FQGNSA. The CDR3 consists of 15 residues. V dropped 5 bases and J dropped 9; count of bases not matched to a gene: 9. This chain's CDR3 is CASSIGTGGRGEQFF. For the CDR3, the DNA is TGTGCCAGCAGCATAGGGACAGGGGGGAGGGGTGAGCAGTTCTTC.

CDR3 loop: CASSITTSTYEQYF. The CDR3, as DNA: TGTGCCAGTAGTATCACGACATCGACCTACGAGCAGTACTTC. This sequence joins TRBV19 and TRBJ2-7; D is uncertain. V was pared by 3 bases and J by 2 bases, with 11 bases between. The CDR3 consists of 14 residues. CDR1 and CDR2 from the germline V gene are LNHDA and SQIVND (reference sequence).

The chain couples TRBV10-3 to TRBJ2-7, with 9 bases that match TRBD2. Trimming took 8 bases from V and 4 from J; bases not matched to a gene: 12. This CDR3 contains 15 residues. Per germline, CDR1 ENHRY and CDR2 SYGVKD. DNA of the CDR3: TGTGCCATCTCGGCGGGGGGGAGCCCTTCTTACGAGCAGTACTTC. Its translation is CAISAGGSPSYEQYF.

The V and J genes are TRBV6-5 and TRBJ2-7; a weak D match, TRBD1 (6 bases). The germline V gene has CDR1 MNHEY and CDR2 SVGAGI. CDR3 length equals 12 residues. The ends were cut back, 6 bases at V and 4 bases at J, with 10 bases in the middle. The CDR3, as DNA: TGTGCCAGCAGAGAGACAGGTTACGAGCAGTACTTC. Translating it yields CASRETGYEQYF.

The rearrangement joins TRBV10-1 to TRBJ2-7, with 10 bases identical to TRBD2. Per germline, CDR1 WNHNN and CDR2 SYGVQD (reference sequence). The trim removed 6 bases at V and 6 bases at J, leaving 14 bases unmatched. The CDR3 is 16 amino acids. CDR3 protein: CASSRLAGDAKREQYF. DNA for the CDR3: TGCGCCAGCAGCCGACTAGCGGGCGACGCTAAGCGCGAGCAGTACTTC.

This clone is a singleton in its sample. The chain combines TRBV13 with TRBJ2-2, with 7 nucleotides matching TRBD1. The V gene's germline CDR1 is PRHDT and CDR2 FYEKMQ (reference sequence). This CDR3 has 17 residues. After removal of 5 bases from V and 1 base from J, the junction contained 10 bases not matched to a gene. This CDR3 is CASSRLRGGENTGELFF. As DNA, the CDR3 is TGTGCCAGCAGCCGCCTCAGAGGGGGCGAGAACACCGGGGAGCTGTTTTTT.

The chain is built from TRBV14 and TRBJ2-1; 9 nucleotides agree with TRBD2. Germline CDR1 is SGHDN and CDR2 is FVKESK. The CDR3 runs to 17 residues. V lost 2 bases and J lost 8; bases outside the gene matches: 13. In DNA, the CDR3 is TGTGCCAGCAGCCAACACAATTTAGCGGGGGTGAGTTATGAGCAGTTCTTC. Translated: CASSQHNLAGVSYEQFF.

The rearrangement links TRBV2 to TRBJ1-6; 9 positions match TRBD1. CDR3 length: 14 residues. The germline CDR1 and CDR2 sequences are SNHLY and FYNNEI. The J segment lost 3 bases and the V segment lost 8 bases, leaving 2 bases of the junction unmatched. The CDR3: CASLGQGYNSPLHF. The CDR3 bases are TGTGCCAGCCTGGGACAGGGCTATAATTCACCCCTCCACTTT.

The V and J genes are TRBV5-5 and TRBJ1-1, with D possibly matching TRBD1 (6 bases). The germline V gene has CDR1 SGHKS and CDR2 YYEKEE (reference sequence). The CDR3 spans 16 residues. The germline V and J ends were trimmed by 1 base and 0 bases, with 13 bases remaining between them. Here the CDR3 reads CASSLTGQAMNTEAFF. The CDR3 DNA follows: TGTGCCAGCAGCTTGACGGGACAAGCTATGAACACTGAAGCTTTCTTT.

The chain uses TRBV5-1 and TRBJ1-1; tentatively, D is TRBD1 (5 bases). CDR3 size: 15 residues. Germline V CDR1 and CDR2: SGHRS, YFSETQ. Trimming took 2 bases from V and 4 from J, leaving 15 bases between them. The CDR3 DNA reads as TGCGCCAGCAGCTTTGGGCAGGGCGGTGGCACTGAAGCTTTCTTT. This translates into CASSFGQGGGTEAFF.

The V gene is TRBV27, the J gene TRBJ1-3; 7 nucleotides align to TRBD1. J gave up 0 bases and V 10 bases, and 9 bases lay outside the gene matches. The CDR3 consists of 15 residues. Looked up from germline, CDR1 is MNHEY and CDR2 is SMNVEV (reference sequence). This chain's CDR3 is CATRPTGSSGNTIYF. The CDR3 coding sequence is TGTGCCACCAGACCGACAGGGTCCTCTGGAAACACCATATATTTT.

V gene TRBV5-6 combines with J gene TRBJ2-3; TRBD2 matches at 12 bases. CDR1 and CDR2 (germline): SGHDT, YYEEEE. This CDR3 comprises 18 residues. V trimming: 0 bases; J trimming: 1 base; junction bases outside the gene matches: 6. CDR3 DNA: TGTGCCAGCAGCTTGGCTAGCGGGAGGGCATTAGGCACAGATACGCAGTATTTT. As protein: CASSLASGRALGTDTQYF.

This chain links TRBV5-4 with TRBJ2-1, with 8 bases matching TRBD2. V shed 0 bases and J 4 bases; nucleotides not matched to a gene: 6. Germline V CDR1 and CDR2: SGHNT, YYREEE (reference sequence). The CDR3 has 16 residues. The CDR3 sequence is CASSLGVASGYNEQFF. The CDR3 nucleotides are TGTGCCAGCAGCTTGGGGGTCGCTAGCGGGTACAATGAGCAGTTCTTC.

This sequence joins TRBV19 and TRBJ2-3; a weak D match, TRBD2 (6 bases). Per germline, CDR1 LNHDA and CDR2 SQIVND (reference sequence). V shed 8 bases and J shed 5 bases, with 20 bases lying between them. The CDR3 loop spans 15 amino acids. The CDR3 spells CASSTRGERVDTQYF. CDR3 nucleotides: TGTGCCAGTTCAACGAGGGGAGAGCGGGTAGATACGCAGTATTTT.

This chain joins TRBV5-4 and TRBJ2-1; TRBD2 matches 7 bases. The V and J ends lost 4 bases and 5 bases, in that order; junction bases with no gene match: 12. The CDR3 is made up of 16 amino acids. Germline-derived CDR1 and CDR2 are SGHNT and YYREEE (reference sequence). CDR3 nucleotide sequence: TGTGCCAGCAGCCCAGGAGGCGGGAGTAAGAACAATGAGCAGTTCTTC. Translated, it gives CASSPGGGSKNNEQFF.